A single sample gave rise to the 16 T cell receptor beta chains below, sequenced in a study of cytomegalovirus exposure and HLA in healthy donors. The method was immunoSEQ multiplex PCR; TCRdb's version includes in-frame clones alone and lacks a portion of them. The sample has 250,000 to 400,000 clones, around 90% seen once. The material sequenced was PBMCs. These receptor sequences come from a young man in good health and CMV-seronegative.

J is TRBJ1-1 and V is TRBV7-8, with D maybe TRBD1 (6 bases). Germline CDR1 reads SGHVS; CDR2 reads FQNEAQ. The CDR3 has 13 amino acids. Trimming took off 3 bases at V and 10 bases at J, with 15 bases between the two ends. CDR3 bases: TGTGCCAGCAGCTTTGACAGGTTAGGAGGAGCTTTCTTT. This encodes CASSFDRLGGAFF.

This clone was seen a handful of times. The genes are TRBV7-8 and TRBJ1-2; TRBD1 matches at 7 bases. CDR3 length equals 14 residues. V shed 0 bases, J shed 5 bases, and the junction held 3 bases outside the gene matches. Germline CDR1 and CDR2: SGHVS and FQNEAQ. In nucleotides, the CDR3 is TGTGCCAGCAGCTTAGCGGGACAGAGATATGGCTACACCTTC. Residues: CASSLAGQRYGYTF.

The chain couples TRBV6-1 to TRBJ2-1, with a tentative D call TRBD1 (6 bases). V was shortened by 9 bases and J by 4 bases, with 19 bases between the two germline ends. From germline, CDR1 is MNHNS and CDR2 SASEGT. The CDR3 length is 15 residues. The CDR3 sequence is CASPRGTEKYNEQFF. CDR3 sequence (DNA): TGTGCCAGTCCAAGGGGGACGGAAAAATACAATGAGCAGTTCTTC.

The chain joins TRBV10-3 to TRBJ1-1; 8 bases match TRBD1. CDR1 is ENHRY, CDR2 SYGVKD, per germline. The V and J ends lost 4 bases and 4 bases, in that order; junction bases with no gene match: 5. This CDR3 region has 14 residues. DNA for the CDR3: TGTGCCATCAGTGGGACAGGGTGGGGCACTGAAGCTTTCTTT. Its protein is CAISGTGWGTEAFF.

The CDR3 DNA is TGTGCCAGCAGCCTGACTTGGGACAGGGGATCTGGAAACACCATATATTTT. It specifies CASSLTWDRGSGNTIYF. This chain links TRBV7-9 with TRBJ1-3; 10 nucleotides match TRBD1. V was clipped by 5 bases and J by 1 base; unmatched bases: 8. In germline, CDR1 is SEHNR, CDR2 FQNEAQ (reference sequence). The CDR3 spans 17 residues.

The V gene is TRBV7-9, the J gene TRBJ2-3; D is possibly TRBD2 (7 bases). Germline CDR1 SEHNR, CDR2 FQNEAQ (reference sequence). This CDR3 comprises 15 residues. Trimming pared 2 bases from V and 2 bases from J, leaving 11 bases between. CDR3 region: CASSLRGGATDTQYF. The CDR3 bases are TGTGCCAGCAGCTTAAGAGGGGGGGCCACAGATACGCAGTATTTT.

This sequence joins TRBV18 and TRBJ2-5, with D maybe TRBD1 (6 bases). Trimming removed 4 bases at V and 2 bases at J, with 14 bases between. Germline CDR1 is KGHSH and CDR2 is LQKENI. CDR3 size: 15 residues. CDR3 amino acids: CASSLLGTTQETQYF. As DNA, the CDR3 is TGTGCCAGCTCACTGCTTGGGACAACGCAAGAGACCCAGTACTTC.

The chain combines TRBV29-1 with TRBJ2-2; TRBD1 matches 10 bases. Unmatched junction bases numbered 7, after V lost 6 bases and J lost 6 bases. CDR3 length equals 14 residues. Germline CDR1 reads SQVTM; CDR2 reads ANQGSEA. CDR3 nucleotide sequence: TGCAGCGTAGACCCGGGGACAGGGGCCGGGGAGCTGTTTTTT. Translation: CSVDPGTGAGELFF.

V is TRBV7-9 and J is TRBJ1-2; 7 bases match TRBD1. CDR3 size: 15 residues. From germline, CDR1 is SEHNR and CDR2 FQNEAQ (reference sequence). Losses at the gene ends were 3 bases for V and 4 bases for J; bases not matched to a gene: 8. The CDR3 sequence: CASSFGQAGGYGYTF. In nucleotides, the CDR3 is TGTGCCAGCAGCTTTGGACAGGCCGGTGGCTATGGCTACACCTTC.

The rearrangement links TRBV7-9 to TRBJ2-7; D is unclear. Trimming removed 4 bases from V and 5 bases from J, with 15 bases in between. The CDR3 consists of 14 residues. Germline V gives CDR1 SEHNR, CDR2 FQNEAQ (reference sequence). CDR3 DNA sequence: TGTGCCAGCAGCTCTCGGCATACCCAGGACGAGCAGTACTTC. Translating it yields CASSSRHTQDEQYF.

The chain combines TRBV6-5 with TRBJ2-1; D is uncertain. With 6 bases removed from V and 7 bases from J, the gap between germline ends came to 13 bases. This CDR3 has 13 amino acids. Germline CDR1 reads MNHEY; CDR2 reads SVGAGI. The CDR3 region is CASRRDSINEQFF. DNA for the CDR3: TGTGCCAGCAGGAGAGACTCGATTAATGAGCAGTTCTTC.

This clone came up once. The rearrangement joins TRBV18 to TRBJ2-5, with 9 bases identical to TRBD1. Germline loops: CDR1 KGHSH, CDR2 LQKENI. The CDR3 covers 13 residues. V lost 4 bases and J lost 14; bases outside the gene matches: 11. The CDR3 reads CASSLRDRAQVYF. CDR3 in DNA: TGTGCCAGCTCACTTCGGGACAGGGCCCAGGTATACTTC.

The CDR3 DNA sequence: TGTGCCAGCAGCTTGTTGGAAGCGGCCTACGAGCAGTACTTC. Protein product: CASSLLEAAYEQYF. The gene calls are TRBV5-6 and TRBJ2-7; D might be TRBD2 (5 bases). From germline, CDR1 is SGHDT and CDR2 YYEEEE. This CDR3 region has 14 residues. V lost 1 base to trimming and J lost 2 bases, with 10 bases between them.

V and J are TRBV14 and TRBJ1-2; 8 bases are a match to TRBD1. J was trimmed by 8 bases and V by 0 bases; bases with no gene match: 2. This CDR3 comprises 13 residues. Looked up from germline, CDR1 is SGHDN and CDR2 is FVKESK. The CDR3 DNA is TGTGCCAGCAGCCAAGACAGGGGGCGAGGCTACACCTTC. This sequence encodes CASSQDRGRGYTF.

This clone was detected only a few times. The chain employs TRBV15 and TRBJ1-6; D possibly corresponds to TRBD1 (6 bases). Trimming removed 0 bases from V and 12 bases from J, with 21 bases in between. The CDR3 sequence is 17 residues long. Germline CDR1 is LNHNV and CDR2 is YYDKDF (reference sequence). CDR3 residues: CATSRDFDRPDLRPLHF. The CDR3 DNA follows: TGTGCCACCAGCAGAGATTTTGACAGGCCGGACCTTCGACCCCTCCACTTT.

The chain employs TRBV19 and TRBJ1-6, with D unresolved. Germline CDR1 and CDR2: LNHDA and SQIVND (reference sequence). This CDR3 spans 12 amino acids. The V end was cut by 4 bases, the J end by 8 bases, with 6 bases between. CDR3 DNA sequence: TGTGCCAGTAGTACGGCGGATTCACCCCTCCACTTT. It encodes CASSTADSPLHF.